This T cell receptor beta chain is drawn from a study of blood T cell repertoires in COVID-19. About the study: From T cells, B-cell-depleted T cells, or PBMCs came the material, which was cDNA or gDNA.

Germline V lookup: CDR1 SGHRS, CDR2 YFSETQ. Trimming took off 4 bases at V and 3 bases at J, with 4 bases between the two ends. The CDR3 length is 11 residues. Libraries were prepared by immunoSEQ multiplex PCR; TCRdb keeps only in-frame clonotypes and omits some of them. The data contain about 200,000 clones, about 86% of them singletons. This clonotype was obtained from a man aged 55 to 70 who had recovered from COVID-19. This sequence joins TRBV5-1 and TRBJ2-5; no reliable D call. The specimen was peripheral blood. The CDR3 spells CASSVKETQYF. The CDR3 nucleotides are TGCGCCAGCAGCGTCAAAGAGACCCAGTACTTC. Complete variable domain (other parts from reference TRBV5-1 and TRBJ2-5): KAGVTQTPRYLIKTRGQQVTLSCSPISGHRSVSWYQQTPGQGLQFLFEYFSETQRNKGNFPGRFSGRQFSNSRSEMNVSTLELGDSALYLCASSVKETQYFGPGTRLLVL.